Sequencing of this T cell receptor (beta chain) was carried out in a study of T-cell reconstitution after alpha-beta-depleted transplantation in children. Germline CDR1 is PRHDT and CDR2 is FYEKMQ (reference sequence). V was shortened by 5 bases and J by 1 base, with 9 bases between the two germline ends. The CDR3 extends over 14 amino acids. This clonotype was detected a few times. Its specificity is not known. Findings and caveats of the study: Some patients owed their high day-60 TCRbeta diversity to surviving recipient T cells and thymic progenitors. Two months or so post-transplant, alpha-beta T cells reportedly derived from several hundred expanded graft clones. A year post-transplant, T-cell counts and diversity derived mostly from newly produced T cells.

Preparation of the TCRbeta library used unique molecular identifiers. A single record per CDR3 protein comes from TCRdb applying MiXCR to the PCR reads. Among approximately 85,000 distinct CDR3 sequences listed, around a sixth were seen once. The gene calls are TRBV13 and TRBJ1-5, with a tentative D call TRBD1 (5 bases). Specimen: PBMCs, mostly from graft donor cells, collected 180 days after TCRalphabeta/CD19-depleted stem cell transplant. The receptor comes from a male patient aged 2 to 10 who had a stem cell transplant for acute lymphoblastic leukemia, so the T cells may come from the graft donor. CDR3 DNA: TGTGCCAGCAGCCTCCGGGACAGCAATCAGCCCCAGCATTTT. Protein product: CASSLRDSNQPQHF.